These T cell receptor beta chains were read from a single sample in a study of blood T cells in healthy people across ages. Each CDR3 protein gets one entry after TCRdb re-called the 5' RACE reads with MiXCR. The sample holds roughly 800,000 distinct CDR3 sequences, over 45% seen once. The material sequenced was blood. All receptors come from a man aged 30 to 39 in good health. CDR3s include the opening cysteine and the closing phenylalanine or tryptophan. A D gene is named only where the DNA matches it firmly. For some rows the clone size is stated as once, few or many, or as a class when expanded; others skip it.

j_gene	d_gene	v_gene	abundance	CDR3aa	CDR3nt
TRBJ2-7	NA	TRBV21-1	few	CAIPAGRYEQYF	TGTGCCATCCCGGCGGGCCGTTACGAGCAGTACTTC
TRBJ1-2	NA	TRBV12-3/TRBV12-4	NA	CASSYKWSGWRDYTF	TGTGCCAGCAGTTACAAGTGGAGCGGATGGAGGGACTACACCTTC
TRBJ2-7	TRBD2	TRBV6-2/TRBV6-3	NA	CASKPPPQTSGSFYEQYF	TGTGCCAGCAAGCCGCCGCCCCAAACTAGCGGGAGCTTCTACGAGCAGTACTTC
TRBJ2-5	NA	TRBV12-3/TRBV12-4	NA	CASTSWGGGHQYF	TGTGCCAGCACATCCTGGGGAGGAGGGCACCAGTACTTC
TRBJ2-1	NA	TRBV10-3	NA	CAISWGPDANEQFF	TGTGCCATCAGTTGGGGCCCCGATGCGAATGAGCAGTTCTTC
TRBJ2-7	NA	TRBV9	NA	CASSVGKSYEQYF	TGTGCCAGTAGCGTGGGGAAGTCCTACGAGCAGTACTTC
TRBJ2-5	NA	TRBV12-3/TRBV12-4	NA	CASSLSPGGETQYF	TGTGCCAGCAGTTTATCCCCAGGCGGGGAGACCCAGTACTTC
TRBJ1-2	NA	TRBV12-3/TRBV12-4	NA	CASSLVIGGANYGYTF	TGTGCCAGCAGTTTAGTCATTGGGGGGGCTAACTATGGCTACACCTTC
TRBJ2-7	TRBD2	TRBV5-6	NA	CASSFGGRLSGEQYF	TGTGCCAGCAGCTTTGGCGGGAGATTATCGGGAGAGCAGTACTTC
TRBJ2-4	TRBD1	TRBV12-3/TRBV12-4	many	CASRPSDRGLAKNIQYF	TGTGCCAGCAGACCTAGCGACAGGGGACTAGCCAAAAACATTCAGTACTTC
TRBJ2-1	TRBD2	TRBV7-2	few	CASLGLAGGYGQFF	TGTGCCAGTCTGGGACTAGCGGGGGGGTATGGGCAGTTCTTC
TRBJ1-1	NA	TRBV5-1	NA	CASSPNTNTEAFF	TGCGCCAGCAGCCCAAATACGAACACTGAAGCTTTCTTT
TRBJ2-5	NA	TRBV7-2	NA	CASSWGHNTYQETQYF	TGTGCCAGCAGCTGGGGACACAACACGTACCAAGAGACCCAGTACTTC
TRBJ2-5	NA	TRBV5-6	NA	CASSERDWEVTQYF	TGTGCCAGCAGCGAACGGGACTGGGAAGTGACCCAGTACTTC
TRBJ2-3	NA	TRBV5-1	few	CASSFSGIGTDTQYF	TGCGCCAGCAGCTTCTCAGGGATAGGCACAGATACGCAGTATTTT
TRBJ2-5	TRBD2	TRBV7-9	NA	CASSPSQAGVQEQYF	TGTGCCAGCAGCCCTTCCCAGGCGGGAGTTCAAGAGCAGTACTTC
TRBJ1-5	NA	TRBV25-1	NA	CASSTSGNSNQPQHF	TGTGCCAGCAGTACATCAGGAAATAGCAATCAGCCCCAGCATTTT
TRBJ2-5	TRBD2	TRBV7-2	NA	CASSLPAIRLAGADRKETQYF	TGTGCCAGCAGCTTACCAGCTATCAGACTAGCGGGGGCCGACCGCAAAGAGACCCAGTACTTC
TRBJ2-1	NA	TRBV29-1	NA	CSSGSTGNEQFF	TGCAGTTCCGGGAGCACGGGGAATGAGCAGTTCTTC
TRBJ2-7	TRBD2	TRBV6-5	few	CASSPRYGGEGYEQYF	TGTGCCAGCAGCCCCCGCTACGGTGGGGAGGGGTACGAGCAGTACTTC
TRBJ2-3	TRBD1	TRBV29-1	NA	CSVAGQGLGDTQYF	TGCAGCGTTGCCGGACAGGGGTTGGGAGATACGCAGTATTTT
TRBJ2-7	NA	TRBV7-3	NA	CASSLSGVGPYEQYF	TGTGCCAGCAGCCTTTCAGGGGTAGGTCCCTACGAGCAGTACTTC
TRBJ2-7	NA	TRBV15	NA	CATSPWVESLYNEQYF	TGTGCCACCAGCCCATGGGTGGAGTCCCTATACAATGAGCAGTACTTC
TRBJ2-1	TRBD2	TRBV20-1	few	CSAINPSGSNEQFF	TGCAGTGCTATTAATCCTAGCGGGAGCAATGAGCAGTTCTTC
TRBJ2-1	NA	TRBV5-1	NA	CASSSSRGLGRWKQFF	TGCGCCAGCAGCTCATCACGGGGCCTCGGTAGGTGGAAGCAGTTCTTC
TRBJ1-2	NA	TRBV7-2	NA	CASSLGRGSGYTF	TGTGCCAGCAGCTTAGGCAGGGGATCTGGCTACACCTTC